The clone carrying this TCR beta chain was seen only a few times. This sample was included in a study of cytomegalovirus exposure and HLA in healthy donors. The V gene lost 5 bases and the J gene lost 3 bases, with 9 bases spanning the gap. The CDR3 runs 12 residues. CDR1 is SGHRS and CDR2 is YFSETQ in the germline V gene. Primers for the PCR totalled 60 Vbeta and 13 Jbeta. Measured with immunoSEQ multiplex PCR; TCRdb has only the in-frame clones, and not every one. The sample carries 130,000 or so clones, approximately 72% recorded once. V usage is TRBV5-1 and J usage is TRBJ2-7; maybe TRBD2 (6 bases). This receptor was obtained from a man aged 18 to 35 in good health and CMV-seronegative. The sequencing sample was made of PBMCs. The CDR3 region has the DNA TGCGCCAGCAGTCTGGAGGGCTACGAGCAGTACTTC. Its translation is CASSLEGYEQYF.